This paragraph reports one T cell receptor beta chain. The data were obtained in a study of T cells after yellow fever vaccination. Per germline, CDR1 MGHRA and CDR2 YSYEKL. The V end lost 1 base, the J end lost 7 bases, and 7 bases lay between the germline ends. The CDR3 runs 13 residues. Template switching with 5'RACE generated the TCR cDNA and added a universal primer site and UMIs. MiXCR was run by TCRdb on the 5' RACE reads, yielding one entry per CDR3 protein. The table records some 170,000 distinct CDR3 sequences, 9.3% of them present only once. The sample here was CD8+ T cells sorted from PBMCs, taken 45 days after the yellow fever booster vaccination. The sequence came from a man between 18 and 35 years old who received the YFV17D yellow fever vaccine. The chain is built from TRBV4-1 and TRBJ2-2; D unresolved. CDR3 coding DNA: TGCGCCAGCAGCCAAGCGGAGTACGGGGAGCTGTTTTTT. Its translation is CASSQAEYGELFF.